This T cell receptor (beta chain) was documented in a study of T-cell reconstitution after alpha-beta-depleted transplantation in children. The study's findings and limits: The origin of alpha-beta T cells about two months after transplant was reportedly several hundred expanded graft clones. The high TCRbeta diversity at day 60 in some patients came from surviving recipient T cells and thymic progenitors.

During its preparation, the TCRbeta library received unique molecular identifiers. TCRdb reprocessed the PCR reads with MiXCR, giving one entry per CDR3 protein. The sample contains roughly 400,000 distinct CDR3 sequences, over 40% of which appear only once. With respect to this clonotype: Its target is unknown.

Sequenced material: PBMCs, taken before TCRalphabeta/CD19-depleted stem cell transplant. This receptor was identified in a girl aged 2-10 years with aplastic anemia, due to receive a stem cell transplant.

The CDR3 here is CASSQVEGDEQYF. The CDR3, as DNA: TGTGCCAGCAGCCAAGTAGAAGGGGACGAGCAGTACTTC. The chain combines TRBV4-2 with TRBJ2-7; perhaps TRBD1 as D (5 bases). CDR1 and CDR2 from the germline V gene are LGHNA and YNFKEQ. Trimming removed 1 base at V and 5 bases at J, with 9 bases between. CDR3 length: 13 residues.